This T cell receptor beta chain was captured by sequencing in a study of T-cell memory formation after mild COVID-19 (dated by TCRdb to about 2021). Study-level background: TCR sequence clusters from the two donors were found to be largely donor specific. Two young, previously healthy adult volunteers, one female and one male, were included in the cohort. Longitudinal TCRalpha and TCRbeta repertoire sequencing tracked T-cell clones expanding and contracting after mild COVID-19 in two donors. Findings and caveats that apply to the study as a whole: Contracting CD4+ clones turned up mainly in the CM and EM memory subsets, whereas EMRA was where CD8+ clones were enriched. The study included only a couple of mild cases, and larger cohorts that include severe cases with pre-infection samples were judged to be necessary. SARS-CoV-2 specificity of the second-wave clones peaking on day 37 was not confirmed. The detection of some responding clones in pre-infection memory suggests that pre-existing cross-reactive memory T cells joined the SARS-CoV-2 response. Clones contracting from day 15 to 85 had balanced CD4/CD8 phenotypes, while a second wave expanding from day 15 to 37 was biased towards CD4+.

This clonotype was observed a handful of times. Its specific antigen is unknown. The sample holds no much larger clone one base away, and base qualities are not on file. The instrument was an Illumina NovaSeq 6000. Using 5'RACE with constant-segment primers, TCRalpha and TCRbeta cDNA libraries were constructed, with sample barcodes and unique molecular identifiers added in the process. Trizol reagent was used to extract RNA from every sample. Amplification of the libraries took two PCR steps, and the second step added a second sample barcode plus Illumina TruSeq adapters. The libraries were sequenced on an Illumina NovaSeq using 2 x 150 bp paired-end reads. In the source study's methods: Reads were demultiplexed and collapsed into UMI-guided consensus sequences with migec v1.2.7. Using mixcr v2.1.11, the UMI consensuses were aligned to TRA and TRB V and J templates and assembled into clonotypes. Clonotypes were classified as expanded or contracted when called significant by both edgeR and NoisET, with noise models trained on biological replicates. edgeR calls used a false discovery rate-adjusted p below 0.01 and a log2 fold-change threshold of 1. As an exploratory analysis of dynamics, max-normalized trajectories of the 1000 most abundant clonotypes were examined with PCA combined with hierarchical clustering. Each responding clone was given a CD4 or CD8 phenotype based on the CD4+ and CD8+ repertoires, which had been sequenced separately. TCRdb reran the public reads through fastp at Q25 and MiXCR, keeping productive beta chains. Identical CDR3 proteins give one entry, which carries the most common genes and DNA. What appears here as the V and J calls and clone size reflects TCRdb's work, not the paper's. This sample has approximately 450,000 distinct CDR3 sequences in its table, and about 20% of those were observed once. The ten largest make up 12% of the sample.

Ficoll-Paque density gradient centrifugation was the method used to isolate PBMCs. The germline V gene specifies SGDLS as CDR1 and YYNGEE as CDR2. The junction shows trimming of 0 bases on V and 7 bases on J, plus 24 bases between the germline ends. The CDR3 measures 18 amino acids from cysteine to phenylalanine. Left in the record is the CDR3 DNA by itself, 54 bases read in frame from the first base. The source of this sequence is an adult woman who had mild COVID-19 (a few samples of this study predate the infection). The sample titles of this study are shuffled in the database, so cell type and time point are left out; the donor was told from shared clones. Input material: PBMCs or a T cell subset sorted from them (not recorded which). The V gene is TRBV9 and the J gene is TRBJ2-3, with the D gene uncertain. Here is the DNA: TGTGCCAGCAGCGTAGGGGGTCCGCAGGAGCACCTCAGGAATACGCAGTATTTT. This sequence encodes CASSVGGPQEHLRNTQYF.